Each of the 6 T cell receptor beta chains below was sequenced from the same sample in a study of cytomegalovirus exposure and HLA in healthy donors. The study ran its PCR with 60 Vbeta and 13 Jbeta primers. Clones were read by immunoSEQ multiplex PCR, and TCRdb kept only the in-frame ones, dropping some. The sample yields under 200,000 clones, around 80% seen once. The material sequenced was PBMCs. These receptors were obtained from a woman between 40 and 55 years old in good health and CMV-seronegative.

V is TRBV19 and J is TRBJ1-2; 8 bases align to TRBD1. CDR3 length: 15 residues. From germline, CDR1 is LNHDA and CDR2 SQIVND (reference sequence). The J segment lost 4 bases and the V segment lost 2 bases, leaving 6 bases of the junction unmatched. Here the CDR3 reads CASSITGQGSYGYTF. The CDR3, as DNA: TGTGCCAGTAGTATAACCGGACAGGGAAGCTATGGCTACACCTTC.

V usage is TRBV13 and J usage is TRBJ2-3; a possible D gene is TRBD1 (5 bases). CDR3 length: 12 residues. Germline V gene data show CDR1 as PRHDT and CDR2 as FYEKMQ (reference sequence). The ends were cut back, 3 bases at V and 7 bases at J, with 8 bases in the middle. In nucleotides, the CDR3 is TGTGCCAGCAGCTTTCAGGGCCATACGCAGTATTTT. This encodes CASSFQGHTQYF.

V and J are TRBV5-1 and TRBJ2-6; D not certain. CDR1 is SGHRS, CDR2 YFSETQ, per germline. The germline V and J ends were trimmed by 4 bases and 4 bases, with 15 bases remaining between them. The CDR3 sequence is 16 residues long. The CDR3 sequence is CASSLVQNRGANVLTF. The CDR3 DNA reads as TGCGCCAGCAGCCTCGTGCAGAACCGCGGGGCCAACGTCCTGACTTTC. Based on the CDR3 plus reference TRBV5-1 and TRBJ2-6, the full variable domain is KAGVTQTPRYLIKTRGQQVTLSCSPISGHRSVSWYQQTPGQGLQFLFEYFSETQRNKGNFPGRFSGRQFSNSRSEMNVSTLELGDSALYLCASSLVQNRGANVLTFGAGSRLTVL.

This CDR3 reads CASSLGAGAGETQYF. The CDR3 DNA is TGCGCCAGCAGCTTGGGAGCGGGGGCAGGAGAGACCCAGTACTTC. The V and J genes are TRBV5-1 and TRBJ2-5; 8 bases align to TRBD2. V shed 0 bases and J 4 bases; nucleotides not matched to a gene: 5. The CDR3 is 15 amino acids. CDR1 and CDR2 from the germline V gene are SGHRS and YFSETQ.

The gene calls are TRBV11-3 and TRBJ1-1, with D perhaps TRBD1 (6 bases). The CDR3 totals 13 residues. The germline V gene encodes CDR1 SGHNT and CDR2 YENEEA. V was shortened by 4 bases and J by 4 bases, with 10 bases between the two germline ends. CDR3 region: CASSSQGSTEAFF. The CDR3 DNA follows: TGTGCCAGCAGCTCGCAGGGGTCCACTGAAGCTTTCTTT.

This sequence joins TRBV28 and TRBJ2-1, with TRBD1 identical over 9 bases. CDR1 MDHEN and CDR2 SYDVKM come from the germline V gene. V shed 6 bases, J shed 7 bases, and the junction held 7 bases outside the gene matches. CDR3 size: 14 residues. The CDR3, as DNA: TGTGCCAGCAGCCGGGGACAGGGTCAAAATGAGCAGTTCTTC. This encodes CASSRGQGQNEQFF.